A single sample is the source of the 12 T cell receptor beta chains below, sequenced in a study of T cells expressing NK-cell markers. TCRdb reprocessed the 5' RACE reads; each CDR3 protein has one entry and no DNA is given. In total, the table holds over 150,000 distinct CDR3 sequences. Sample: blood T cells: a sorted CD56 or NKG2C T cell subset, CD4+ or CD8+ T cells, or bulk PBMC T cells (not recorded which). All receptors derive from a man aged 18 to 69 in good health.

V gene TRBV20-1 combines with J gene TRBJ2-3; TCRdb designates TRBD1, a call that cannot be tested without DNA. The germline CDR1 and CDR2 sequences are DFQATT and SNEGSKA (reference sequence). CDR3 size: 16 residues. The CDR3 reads CSANGGPVTGTDTQYF.

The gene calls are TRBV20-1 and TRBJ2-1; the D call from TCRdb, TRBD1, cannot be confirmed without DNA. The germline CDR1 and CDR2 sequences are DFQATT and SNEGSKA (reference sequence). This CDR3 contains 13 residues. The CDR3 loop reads CSARKAGYNEQFF.

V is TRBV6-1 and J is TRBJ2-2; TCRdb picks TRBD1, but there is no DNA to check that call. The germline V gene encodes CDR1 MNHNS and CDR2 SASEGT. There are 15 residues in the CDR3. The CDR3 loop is CASRSWTGGTGELFF.

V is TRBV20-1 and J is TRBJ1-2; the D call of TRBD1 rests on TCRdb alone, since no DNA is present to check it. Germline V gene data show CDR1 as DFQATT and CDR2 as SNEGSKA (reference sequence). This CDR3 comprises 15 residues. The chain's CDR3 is CSARWGIVRNYGYTF.

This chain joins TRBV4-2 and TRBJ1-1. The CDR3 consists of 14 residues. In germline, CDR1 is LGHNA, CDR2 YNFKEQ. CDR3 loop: CASSQDHGFTEAFF.

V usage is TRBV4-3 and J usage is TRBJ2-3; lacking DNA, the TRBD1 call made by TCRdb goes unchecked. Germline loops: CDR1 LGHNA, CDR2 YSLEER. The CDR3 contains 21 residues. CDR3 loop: CASSQDSPPTGVVHYTDTQYF.

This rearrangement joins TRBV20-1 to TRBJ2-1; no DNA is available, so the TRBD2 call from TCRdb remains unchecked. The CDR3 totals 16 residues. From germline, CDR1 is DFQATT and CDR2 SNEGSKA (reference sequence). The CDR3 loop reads CSARDGTSGGALEQFF.

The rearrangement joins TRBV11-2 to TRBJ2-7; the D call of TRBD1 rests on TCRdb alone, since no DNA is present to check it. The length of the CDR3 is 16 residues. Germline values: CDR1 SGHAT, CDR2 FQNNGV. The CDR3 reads CASSLGLAGEDYEQYF.

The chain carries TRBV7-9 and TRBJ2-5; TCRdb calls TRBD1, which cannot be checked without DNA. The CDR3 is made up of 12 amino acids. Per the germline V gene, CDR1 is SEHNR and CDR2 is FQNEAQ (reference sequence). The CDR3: CASRTREETQYF.

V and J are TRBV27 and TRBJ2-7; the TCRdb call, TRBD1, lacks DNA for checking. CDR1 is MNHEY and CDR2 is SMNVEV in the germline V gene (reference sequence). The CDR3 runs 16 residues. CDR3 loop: CASSFTAGDDDYEQYF.

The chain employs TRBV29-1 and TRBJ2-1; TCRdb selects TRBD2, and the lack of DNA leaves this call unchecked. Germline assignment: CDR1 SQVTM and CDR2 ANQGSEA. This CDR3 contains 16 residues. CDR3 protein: CSVELPGLAVYNEQFF.

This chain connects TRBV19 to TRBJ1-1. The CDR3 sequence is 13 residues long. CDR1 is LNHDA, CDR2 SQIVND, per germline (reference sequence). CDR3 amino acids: CASTGYMNTEAFF.